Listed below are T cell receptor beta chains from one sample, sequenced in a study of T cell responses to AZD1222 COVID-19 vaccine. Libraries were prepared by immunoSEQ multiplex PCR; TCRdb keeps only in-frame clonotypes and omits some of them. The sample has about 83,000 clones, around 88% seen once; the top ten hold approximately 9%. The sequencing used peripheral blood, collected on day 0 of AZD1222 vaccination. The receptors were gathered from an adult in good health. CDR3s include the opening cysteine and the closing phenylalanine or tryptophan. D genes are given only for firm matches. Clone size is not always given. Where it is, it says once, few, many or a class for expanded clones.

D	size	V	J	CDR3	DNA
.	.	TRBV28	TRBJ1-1	CASSLQWQNTEAFF	TGTGCCAGCAGTTTACAGTGGCAGAACACTGAAGCTTTCTTT
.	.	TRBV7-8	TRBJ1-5	CASSLLTGLLGQPQHF	TGTGCCAGCAGCTTACTTACGGGGCTTTTGGGTCAGCCCCAGCATTTT
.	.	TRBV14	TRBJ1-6	CASSLGGGNSPLHF	TGTGCCAGCAGCCTCGGGGGGGGGAATTCACCCCTCCACTTT
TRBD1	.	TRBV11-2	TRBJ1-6	CASRNTGGDSPLHF	TGTGCCAGCAGGAATACAGGGGGCGATTCACCCCTCCACTTT
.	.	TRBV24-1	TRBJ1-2	CATSDPTGYTF	TGTGCCACCAGTGATCCCACCGGCTACACCTTC
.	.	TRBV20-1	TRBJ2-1	CSGGNNEQFF	TGCAGTGGCGGGAACAATGAGCAGTTCTTC
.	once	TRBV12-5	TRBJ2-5	CASGLGVAPGETQYF	TGTGCTAGTGGTTTGGGGGTAGCCCCAGGGGAGACCCAGTACTTC
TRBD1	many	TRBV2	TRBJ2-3	CASGGRGLSDTQYF	TGTGCCAGTGGGGGCAGGGGGTTGTCAGATACGCAGTATTTT
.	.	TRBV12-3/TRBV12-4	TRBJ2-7	CASSLGLTYEQYF	TGTGCCAGCAGTTTAGGACTGACCTACGAGCAGTACTTC
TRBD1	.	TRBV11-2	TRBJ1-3	CATSQGQLSGNTIYF	TGTGCCACCTCGCAGGGACAGCTCTCTGGAAACACCATATATTTT
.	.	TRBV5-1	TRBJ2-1	CASSLLLGGDEQFF	TGCGCCAGCAGCCTCCTATTGGGGGGTGATGAGCAGTTCTTC
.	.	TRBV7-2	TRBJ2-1	CASSSGTVNEQFF	TGTGCCAGCAGTTCAGGGACGGTGAATGAGCAGTTCTTC
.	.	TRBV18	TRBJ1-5	CASSPSGGGGRGNQPQHF	TGTGCCAGCTCACCAAGCGGCGGAGGGGGTCGTGGCAATCAGCCCCAGCATTTT
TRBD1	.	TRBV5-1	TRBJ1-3	CASSSDGTGAPSSGNTIYF	TGCGCCAGCAGCTCAGACGGGACAGGGGCGCCGAGCTCTGGAAACACCATATATTTT
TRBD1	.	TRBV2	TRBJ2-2	CASSVDRGNTGELFF	TGTGCCAGCAGTGTAGACAGGGGGAACACCGGGGAGCTGTTTTTT
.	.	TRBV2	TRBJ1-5	CASSEFPPDQPQHF	TGTGCCAGCAGTGAATTTCCTCCCGACCAGCCCCAGCATTTT
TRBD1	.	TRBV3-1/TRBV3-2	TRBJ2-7	CASSPWTGALREQYF	TGTGCCAGCAGCCCGTGGACAGGGGCACTACGCGAGCAGTACTTC
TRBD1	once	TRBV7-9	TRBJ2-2	CASSPGQEAGELFF	TGTGCCAGCAGCCCGGGACAGGAGGCCGGGGAGCTGTTTTTT
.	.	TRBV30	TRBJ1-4	CAWTPGQGEKLFF	TGTGCCTGGACCCCAGGCCAGGGCGAAAAACTGTTTTTT
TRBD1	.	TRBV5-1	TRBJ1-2	CASSLEGQGRSGGYTF	TGCGCCAGCAGCTTGGAGGGACAGGGGAGGTCTGGGGGCTACACCTTC
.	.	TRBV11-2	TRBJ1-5	CASSTTTNQPQHF	TGTGCCAGCAGCACAACCACCAATCAGCCCCAGCATTTT
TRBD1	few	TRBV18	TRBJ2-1	CASSPPPGQEYYNEQFF	TGTGCCAGCTCACCACCTCCCGGACAGGAGTACTACAATGAGCAGTTCTTC
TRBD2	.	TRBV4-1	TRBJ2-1	CASSQEEGLAAGEQFF	TGCGCCAGCAGCCAAGAAGAAGGACTAGCGGCGGGTGAGCAGTTCTTC
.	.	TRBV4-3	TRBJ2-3	CASSQDLGSVGDRTDTQYF	TGCGCCAGCAGCCAAGATCTGGGAAGCGTCGGAGATAGGACAGATACGCAGTATTTT
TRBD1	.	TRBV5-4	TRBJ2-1	CASSPRQGAYNEQFF	TGTGCCAGCAGCCCCCGGCAGGGGGCCTACAATGAGCAGTTCTTC
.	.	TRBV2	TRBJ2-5	CASSVYSETQYF	TGTGCCAGCAGTGTCTACTCGGAGACCCAGTACTTC
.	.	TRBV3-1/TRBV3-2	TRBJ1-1	CASSQDIGIPNTEAFF	TGTGCCAGCAGCCAAGATATCGGTATCCCGAACACTGAAGCTTTCTTT
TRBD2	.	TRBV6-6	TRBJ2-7	CASSYGTSSSGEQYF	TGTGCCAGCAGTTACGGGACTAGCTCTTCGGGGGAGCAGTACTTC
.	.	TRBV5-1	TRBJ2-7	CASSHGDRTQQYF	TGCGCCAGCAGCCACGGGGATAGGACGCAGCAGTACTTC
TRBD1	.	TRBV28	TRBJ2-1	CASSTPGQGGDEQFF	TGTGCCAGCAGTACCCCGGGACAGGGAGGGGATGAGCAGTTCTTC
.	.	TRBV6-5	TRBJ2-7	CASYDPDSGSQYF	TGTGCCAGCTATGACCCTGACAGTGGGTCGCAGTACTTC
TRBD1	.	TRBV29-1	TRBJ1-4	CSVVGRTGGNNEKLFF	TGCAGCGTTGTTGGTAGGACAGGCGGTAATAATGAAAAACTGTTTTTT
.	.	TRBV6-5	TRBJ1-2	CASRENPGPYGYTF	TGTGCCAGCAGGGAGAACCCCGGACCTTATGGCTACACCTTC
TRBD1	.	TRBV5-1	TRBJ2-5	CASRWTGGDRETQYF	TGCGCCAGCAGATGGACAGGGGGCGATAGGGAGACCCAGTACTTC
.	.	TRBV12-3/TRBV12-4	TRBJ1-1	CASSPRMNTEAFF	TGTGCCAGCAGCCCCCGGATGAACACTGAAGCTTTCTTT
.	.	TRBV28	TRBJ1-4	CASTLSGELFF	TGTGCCAGCACCCTCTCGGGGGAACTGTTTTTT
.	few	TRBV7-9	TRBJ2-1	CASSREVPLRNEQFF	TGTGCCAGCAGCCGTGAGGTGCCCCTCCGGAATGAGCAGTTCTTC
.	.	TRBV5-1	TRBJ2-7	CASSLLDGTYEQYF	TGCGCCAGCAGCTTGTTGGACGGCACCTACGAGCAGTACTTC
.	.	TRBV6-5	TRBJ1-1	CATGTGTTEAFF	TGTGCCACCGGAACAGGGACCACTGAAGCTTTCTTT
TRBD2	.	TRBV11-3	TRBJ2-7	CASSGLAGEQYF	TGTGCCAGCAGCGGACTAGCGGGAGAGCAGTACTTC
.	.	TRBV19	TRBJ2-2	CASMGIEGTGELFF	TGTGCCAGTATGGGAATCGAGGGGACCGGGGAGCTGTTTTTT
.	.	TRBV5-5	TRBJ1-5	CASSPPAGQPQHF	TGTGCCAGCAGCCCGCCAGCGGGTCAGCCCCAGCATTTT
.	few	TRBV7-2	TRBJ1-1	CASSLARANTEAFF	TGTGCCAGCAGCTTGGCGAGGGCCAACACTGAAGCTTTCTTT
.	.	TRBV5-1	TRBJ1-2	CASSLVQGVPYGYTF	TGCGCCAGCAGCTTGGTACAGGGCGTCCCCTATGGCTACACCTTC
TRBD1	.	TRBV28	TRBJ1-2	CASRPGQGVYGYTF	TGTGCCAGCAGACCTGGACAGGGGGTATATGGCTACACCTTC
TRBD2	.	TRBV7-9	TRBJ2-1	CASSIGLALADEQFF	TGTGCCAGCAGTATCGGACTAGCCCTCGCTGATGAGCAGTTCTTC
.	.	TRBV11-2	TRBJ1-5	CASSPGLNQPQHF	TGTGCCAGCAGCCCTGGACTAAATCAGCCCCAGCATTTT
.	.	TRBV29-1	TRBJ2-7	CSVEEGSLGQYF	TGCAGCGTTGAAGAGGGATCCTTGGGGCAGTACTTC
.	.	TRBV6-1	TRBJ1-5	CASSEELGPARQPQHF	TGTGCCAGCAGTGAAGAGTTGGGTCCAGCGAGGCAGCCCCAGCATTTT
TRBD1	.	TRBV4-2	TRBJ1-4	CASSQGQGDRLFF	TGTGCCAGCAGCCAAGGACAGGGGGATAGGCTGTTTTTT
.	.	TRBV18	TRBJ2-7	CASSPPNQGLYEQYF	TGTGCCAGCTCACCACCGAACCAGGGACTCTACGAGCAGTACTTC